The clone carrying this TCR beta chain was seen ten or more times. Its antigen remains unidentified. The CDR3 contains 15 residues. Germline V CDR1 and CDR2: LNHDA, SQIVND (reference sequence). Trimming left V 5 bases short and J 6 bases short, with 17 bases between. This entry is derived from a study of T cells in Graves' hyperthyroidism and ophthalmopathy. Points from the study as a whole: In blood, most of the thyroid clonotypes expanded above 0.001 were also present.

Before ophthalmopathy appeared, progressors gave blood at initial hyperthyroidism diagnosis. Amplification of TCR beta CDR3 regions used RNA as the template. HTBI primers were used for first-round RT-PCR of the TCR CDR3. One entry per CDR3 protein, called by TCRdb with MiXCR from the multiplex PCR reads. The table has over 250,000 distinct CDR3 sequences, less than 30% seen once. V and J are TRBV19 and TRBJ1-3, with D perhaps matching TRBD1 (5 bases). The clonotype comes from a man aged 35-49 years with Graves' hyperthyroidism that later progressed to Graves' ophthalmopathy. Sequences were obtained from blood. The chain's CDR3 is CASSYPGTVENTIYF. CDR3 in DNA: TGTGCCAGTAGTTACCCAGGGACTGTTGAAAACACCATATATTTT.